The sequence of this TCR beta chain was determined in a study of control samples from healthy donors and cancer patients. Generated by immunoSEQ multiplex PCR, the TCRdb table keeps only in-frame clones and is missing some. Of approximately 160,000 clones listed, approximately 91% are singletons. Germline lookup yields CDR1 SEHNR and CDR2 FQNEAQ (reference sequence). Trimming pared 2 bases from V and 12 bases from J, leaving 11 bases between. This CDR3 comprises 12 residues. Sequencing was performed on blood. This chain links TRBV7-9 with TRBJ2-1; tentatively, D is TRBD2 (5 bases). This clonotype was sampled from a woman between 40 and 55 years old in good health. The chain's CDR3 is CASSLRGLGQFF. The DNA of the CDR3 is TGTGCCAGCAGCTTACGAGGGCTTGGGCAGTTCTTC. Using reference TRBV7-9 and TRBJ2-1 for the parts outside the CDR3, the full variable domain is DTGVSQNPRHKITKRGQNVTFRCDPISEHNRLYWYRQTLGQGPEFLTYFQNEAQLEKSRLLSDRFSAERPKGSFSTLEIQRTEQGDSAMYLCASSLRGLGQFFGPGTRLTVL.